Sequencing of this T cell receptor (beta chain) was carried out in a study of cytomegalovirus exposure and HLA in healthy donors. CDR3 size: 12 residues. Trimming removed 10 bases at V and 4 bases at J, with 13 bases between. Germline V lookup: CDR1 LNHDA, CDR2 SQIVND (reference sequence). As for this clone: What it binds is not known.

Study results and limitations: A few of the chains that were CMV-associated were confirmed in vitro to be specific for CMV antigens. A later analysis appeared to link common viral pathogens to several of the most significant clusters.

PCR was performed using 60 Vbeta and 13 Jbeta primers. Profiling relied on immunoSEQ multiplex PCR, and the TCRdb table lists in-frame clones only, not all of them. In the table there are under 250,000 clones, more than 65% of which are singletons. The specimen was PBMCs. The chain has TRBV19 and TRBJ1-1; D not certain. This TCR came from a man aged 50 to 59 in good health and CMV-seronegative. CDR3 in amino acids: CATMLGSTEAFF. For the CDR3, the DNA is TGTGCCACCATGCTGGGGAGCACTGAAGCTTTCTTT. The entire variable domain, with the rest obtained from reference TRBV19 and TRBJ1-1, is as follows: DGGITQSPKYLFRKEGQNVTLSCEQNLNHDAMYWYRQDPGQGLRLIYYSQIVNDFQKGDIAEGYSVSREKKESFPLTVTSAQKNPTAFYLCATMLGSTEAFFGQGTRLTVV.